The present T cell receptor beta chain was sequenced within a study of blood T cell repertoires in COVID-19. Using immunoSEQ multiplex PCR, the repertoire was profiled, and TCRdb retains in-frame clones only, with some absent. This sample has just over 200,000 clones, with 60% to 85% found just once. This TCR was recovered from a woman aged 70-85 years with acute or convalescent COVID-19. Specimen: peripheral blood.

The CDR3 DNA follows: TGTGCCAGCAGCTTATCCGCTGGGGCCAACGTCCTGACTTTC. It yields the protein CASSLSAGANVLTF. The chain combines TRBV11-2 with TRBJ2-6; the D is unclear. V lost 2 bases, J lost 2 bases, and 4 bases lay in between. This CDR3 contains 14 residues. CDR1 and CDR2 from the germline V gene are SGHAT and FQNNGV.